The source of this T cell receptor beta chain is a study of OX40 agonist ivuxolimab in advanced cancers. CDR3 size: 14 residues. The junction had 2 bases not matched to a gene; V was cut back by 4 bases and J by 4 bases. Germline CDR1 and CDR2: ENHRY and SYGVKD. Libraries were prepared by immunoSEQ multiplex PCR; TCRdb keeps only in-frame clonotypes and omits some of them. Of about 71,000 clones listed, around 90% are singletons. This TCR was recovered from an adult with an advanced solid tumor such as melanoma, head and neck, liver or kidney cancer. The J gene is TRBJ2-7, the V gene TRBV10-3, with 12 bases lining up with TRBD1. This material consisted of CD4+ or CD8+ T cells sorted from blood, taken in a trial of the OX40 agonist ivuxolimab. The CDR3 loop reads CAISGDRGLYEQYF. The CDR3 DNA reads TGTGCCATCAGTGGGGACAGGGGGCTTTACGAGCAGTACTTC.